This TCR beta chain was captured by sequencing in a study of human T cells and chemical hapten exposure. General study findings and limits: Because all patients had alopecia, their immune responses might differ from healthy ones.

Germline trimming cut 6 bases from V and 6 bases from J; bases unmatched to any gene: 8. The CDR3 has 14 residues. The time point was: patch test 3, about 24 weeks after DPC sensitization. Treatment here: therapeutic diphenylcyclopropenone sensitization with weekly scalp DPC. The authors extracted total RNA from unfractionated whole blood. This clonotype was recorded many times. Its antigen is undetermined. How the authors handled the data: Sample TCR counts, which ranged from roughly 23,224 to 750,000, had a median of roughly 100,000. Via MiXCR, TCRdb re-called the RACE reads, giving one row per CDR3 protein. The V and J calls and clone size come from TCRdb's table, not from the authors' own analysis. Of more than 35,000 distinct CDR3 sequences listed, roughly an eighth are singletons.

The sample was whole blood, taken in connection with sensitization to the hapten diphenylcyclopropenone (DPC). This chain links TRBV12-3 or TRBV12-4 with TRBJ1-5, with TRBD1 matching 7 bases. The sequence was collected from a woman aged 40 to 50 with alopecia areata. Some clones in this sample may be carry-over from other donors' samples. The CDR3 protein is CASSKTRGGQPQHF. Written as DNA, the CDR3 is TGTGCCAGCAGCAAGACCAGGGGGGGTCAGCCCCAGCATTTT.